This T cell receptor (beta chain) came from a study of long-term antiretroviral therapy in people with HIV (dated by TCRdb to between 2021 and 2024). For context, the study as a whole: The earliest samples were collected about a decade before the 2015 WHO recommendation for immediate ART, when ART was typically delayed until CD4 counts fell. A retrospective serial study tested whether ART initiation and durable HIV suppression were associated with changes in peripheral blood TRB repertoire composition and diversity. From 30 to 35 adults with confirmed HIV infection, the cohort provided approximately 210 cryopreserved PBMC samples, gathered serially across a mean of around 6 years (range 1-12). About a third of the roughly 30 participants with HIV were female. No cross-contamination during QIAcube processing turned up in test extractions that ran a monoclonal T-cell line alongside 30 or so polyclonal samples. Study-wide conclusions, independent of this receptor: ART initiation was associated with a significant increase in TRB diversity, but diversity stayed significantly below transplant donor controls even after long-term ART. The samples span the years 2004 to 2017, and the ART regimens used at that time may not be as effective as current regimens. At every time point, the repertoire was dominated by expanded TRB clones first identified before ART initiation, although this dominance fluctuated and, in many PLHIV, declined after ART. No data were available on ART adherence, viral resistance or therapy changes, limiting inferences about post-ART repertoire changes. Compared with controls, HIV repertoires had narrower CDR3 length ranges, and the network structure pointed to an antigen-experienced repertoire that shifted only slightly toward naive after ART. Because cell numbers in pre-ART samples were limited, unsorted PBMC were profiled instead of sorted CD4+ and CD8+ T cells. Owing to limited PBMC availability, only the TCR beta chain was sequenced, without alpha chain pairing.

The sample holds a few counts of this clone. Which antigen it targets is not known. No base-level quality is on record; no much larger clone is a single base apart. The immunoSEQ hsTCRB v3.0 assay was used at survey level resolution for TRB variable region sequencing. TRB sequencing targeted a depth of about 40,000-50,000 T-cell genomes per sample. An Illumina MiSeq with a v3 150-cycle kit was used to sequence the pooled TRB libraries. The original methods were these. Analysis of repertoires was carried out in R inside a reproducible Nextflow workflow spanning QC, data transformation and analysis. LymphoSeq2, an R package for exploring AIRR-Seq data, was used to implement custom analyses. Several samples yielding fewer than 5000 total TRB sequences were excluded, leaving 188 analyzed HIV repertoires. Among the 180 to 200 HIV repertoires that were kept, under 60 were collected before ART initiation and under 150 were collected after ART initiation. Repertoires were downsampled to 5000 TRB nucleotide sequences, with summary statistics averaged over 100 downsampling iterations. TRB sequences were retained for analysis only if CDR3 regions of at least seven amino acids were present. Diversity was measured with a Shannon entropy-derived clonality score and the Gini coefficient. In the repertoire networks, any two of the top 5000 CDR3 amino acid sequences were linked whenever the two sequences differed by an edit distance of one. Antigen specificity groups and MHC restriction were predicted for TRB CDR3 amino acid sequences with GLIPH2. Known CMV, EBV, HIV or tissue antigen associations were flagged by matching CDR3 amino acid sequences against VDJdb and McPAS-TCR. Pre-ART, post-ART and control groups were compared with Wilcoxon signed-rank tests and Holm-Bonferroni correction. TCRdb mirrors the immuneACCESS table, restricted to in-frame sequences. Some clones are absent from its copies; in checked studies, under half trace to an unresolved V gene, and the reason for the others is unknown. For V, J and clone size, that table is used; D and trimming come from the DNA. Within this sample are over 10,000 clones, with around 77% of them counted one time only. The top ten clonotypes cover about 9.9% of the sample.

Inclusion was restricted to participants for whom at least one PBMC sample before ART initiation and at least two post-ART samples were available. All participants with HIV were treated in the United States of America. Before DNA extraction, cryopreserved samples of about 1-11 million PBMC were thawed and then washed. At the time of the earliest PBMC sample for each participant with HIV, ages ranged from roughly 23 to 60 years. PBMC samples from each participant spanned 1-4 timepoints before ART initiation and 2-8 timepoints after ART initiation, with a median of 7 samples. For every participant, serial HIV viral load, CD4+ T-cell count, ART history and demographic data were obtained. Genomic DNA was extracted from unsorted PBMC with a Qiagen kit on a QIAcube, with processing performed in batches of 12 samples. This TCR derives from a woman between 35 and 50 years old with HIV. Here the sequenced sample was unsorted PBMCs, taken 0.8 years before starting antiretroviral therapy.

The nucleotides are TGTGCCAGTACAAGCGGGGGCGCCAGCTCCTACGAGCAGTACTTC. Translated, it gives CASTSGGASSYEQYF. The receptor chain draws on TRBV19 and TRBJ2-7, with 8 bases matching TRBD2. The germline V and J ends show losses of 7 bases and 0 bases respectively, and no gene match explains 8 bases of the junction. The CDR3 runs 15 residues from the cysteine to the phenylalanine. Just CDR3 DNA is preserved here, 45 bases in frame from base 1. CDR1 is given as LNHDA and CDR2 as SQIVND, both from the germline V gene (reference sequence).